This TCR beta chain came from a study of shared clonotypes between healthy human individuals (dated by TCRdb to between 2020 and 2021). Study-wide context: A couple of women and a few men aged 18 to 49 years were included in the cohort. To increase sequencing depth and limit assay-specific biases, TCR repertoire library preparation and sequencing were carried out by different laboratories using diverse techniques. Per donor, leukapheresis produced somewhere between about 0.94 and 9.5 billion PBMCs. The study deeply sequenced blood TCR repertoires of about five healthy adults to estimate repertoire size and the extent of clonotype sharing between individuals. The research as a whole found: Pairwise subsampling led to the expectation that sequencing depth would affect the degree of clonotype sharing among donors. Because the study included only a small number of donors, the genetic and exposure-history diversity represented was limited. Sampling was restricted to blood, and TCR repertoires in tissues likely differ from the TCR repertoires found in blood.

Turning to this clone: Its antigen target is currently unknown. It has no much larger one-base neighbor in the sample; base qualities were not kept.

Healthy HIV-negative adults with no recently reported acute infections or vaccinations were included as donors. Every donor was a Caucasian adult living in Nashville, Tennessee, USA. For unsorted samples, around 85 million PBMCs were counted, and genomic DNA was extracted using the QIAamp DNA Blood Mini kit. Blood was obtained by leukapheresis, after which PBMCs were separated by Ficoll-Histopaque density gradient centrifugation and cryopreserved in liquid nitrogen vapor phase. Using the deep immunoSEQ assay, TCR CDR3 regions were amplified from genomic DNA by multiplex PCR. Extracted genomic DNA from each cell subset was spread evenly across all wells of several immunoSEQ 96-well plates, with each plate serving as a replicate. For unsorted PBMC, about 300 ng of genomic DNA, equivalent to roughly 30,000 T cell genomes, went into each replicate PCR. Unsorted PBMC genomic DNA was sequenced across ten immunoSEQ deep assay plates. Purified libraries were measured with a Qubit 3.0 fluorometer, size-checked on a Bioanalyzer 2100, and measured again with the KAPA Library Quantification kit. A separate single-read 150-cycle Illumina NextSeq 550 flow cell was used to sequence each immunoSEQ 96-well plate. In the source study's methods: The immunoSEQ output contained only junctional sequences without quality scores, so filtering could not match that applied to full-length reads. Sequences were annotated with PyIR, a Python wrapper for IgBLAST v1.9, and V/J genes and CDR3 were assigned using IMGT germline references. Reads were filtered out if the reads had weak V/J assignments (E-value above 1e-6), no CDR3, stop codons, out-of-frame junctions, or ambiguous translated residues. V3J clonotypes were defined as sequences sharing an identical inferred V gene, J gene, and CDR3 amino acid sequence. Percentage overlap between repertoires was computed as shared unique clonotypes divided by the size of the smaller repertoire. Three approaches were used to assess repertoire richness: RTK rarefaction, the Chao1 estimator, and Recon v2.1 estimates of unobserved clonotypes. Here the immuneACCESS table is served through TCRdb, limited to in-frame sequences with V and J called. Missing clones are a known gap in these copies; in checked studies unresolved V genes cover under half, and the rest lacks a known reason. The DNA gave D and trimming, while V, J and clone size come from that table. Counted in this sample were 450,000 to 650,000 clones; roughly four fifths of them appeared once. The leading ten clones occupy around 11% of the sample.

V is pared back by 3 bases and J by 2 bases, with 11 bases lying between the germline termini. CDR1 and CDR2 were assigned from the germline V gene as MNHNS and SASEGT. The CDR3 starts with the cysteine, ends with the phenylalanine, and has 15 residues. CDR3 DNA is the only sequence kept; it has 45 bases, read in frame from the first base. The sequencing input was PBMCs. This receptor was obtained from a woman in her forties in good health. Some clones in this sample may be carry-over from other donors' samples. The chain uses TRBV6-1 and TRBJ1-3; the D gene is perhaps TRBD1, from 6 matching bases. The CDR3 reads CASSDLEGAGNTIYF. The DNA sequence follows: TGTGCCAGCAGTGATCTTGAGGGGGCTGGAAACACCATATATTTT.